The next 8 T cell receptor beta chains were all read from a single sample in a study of blood T cell repertoires in COVID-19. Using immunoSEQ multiplex PCR, the repertoire was profiled, and TCRdb retains in-frame clones only, with some absent. The sample records about 200,000 clones, around 82% being singletons. The sequencing sample was made of PBMCs or T cells enriched from blood (not recorded which). These receptors originate from a middle-aged man who had recovered from COVID-19.

The CDR3 DNA reads TGCGCCAGCAGCCAAGAGTCCGTTCGTGGAGGGAGGGAACTGTTTTTT. Protein product: CASSQESVRGGRELFF. The chain combines TRBV4-1 with TRBJ1-4; D not certain. The CDR3 runs to 16 residues. Germline lookup yields CDR1 MGHRA and CDR2 YSYEKL. V was clipped by 0 bases and J by 12 bases, with 20 bases between them.

This clone was seen once. This sequence joins TRBV6-2 or TRBV6-3 and TRBJ1-5; D call uncertain. Germline CDR1 is MNHEY and CDR2 is SVGEGT. The germline V and J ends were trimmed by 5 bases and 3 bases, with 14 bases remaining between them. The CDR3 runs 15 residues. The CDR3 DNA follows: TGTGCCAGCAGTGCGAAAGGGAGTAACAATCAGCCCCAGCATTTT. Translated: CASSAKGSNNQPQHF.

The chain couples TRBV14 to TRBJ1-1; 10 bases agree with TRBD1. CDR1 is SGHDN, CDR2 FVKESK, per germline. The CDR3 sequence is 14 residues long. V shed 2 bases, J shed 5 bases, and the junction held 2 bases outside the gene matches. The CDR3 is CASSQWTGGTEAFF. The CDR3 region has the DNA TGTGCCAGCAGCCAATGGACAGGGGGAACTGAAGCTTTCTTT.

The chain employs TRBV2 and TRBJ1-2; 7 positions agree with TRBD1. The CDR3 extends over 13 amino acids. From germline, CDR1 is SNHLY and CDR2 FYNNEI. With V trimmed by 6 bases and J by 9 bases, 10 bases remained unmatched. The CDR3 here is CASSSGTVGRYTF. The CDR3 DNA reads TGTGCCAGCAGCTCAGGGACAGTTGGTCGCTACACCTTC.

This clone was seen once. Other nucleotide sequences from this sample produce the same CDR3. This sequence joins TRBV5-5 and TRBJ1-2; 7 bases align to TRBD1. Germline CDR1 reads SGHKS; CDR2 reads YYEKEE (reference sequence). CDR3 size: 13 residues. Losses at the gene ends were 0 bases for V and 7 bases for J; bases not matched to a gene: 3. CDR3 sequence reads: CASSLAGGGGYTF. CDR3 nucleotide sequence: TGTGCCAGCAGCTTGGCAGGGGGTGGTGGCTACACCTTC.

Written as DNA, the CDR3 is TGTGCTAGTGGTTTGTGGGGAGACACGCAGTATTTT. Amino acids: CASGLWGDTQYF. This sequence joins TRBV12-5 and TRBJ2-3; the D gene is possibly TRBD2 (5 bases). Germline values: CDR1 LGHNT, CDR2 FRNRAP. With 2 bases removed from V and 9 bases from J, the gap between germline ends came to 9 bases. This CDR3 has 12 residues.

The V call is TRBV27, the J call TRBJ1-2, with D tentatively TRBD1 (6 bases). Germline CDR1 reads MNHEY; CDR2 reads SMNVEV (reference sequence). The CDR3 has 14 residues. V was trimmed by 3 bases and J by 7 bases, leaving 15 bases between them. The CDR3: CASSFDGGASGYTF. The CDR3 DNA is TGTGCCAGCAGTTTTGATGGGGGGGCGTCTGGCTACACCTTC.

V and J are TRBV4-1 and TRBJ2-7; unclear D gene. The V and J ends lost 3 bases and 2 bases respectively, with 17 bases between them. Germline V gene data show CDR1 as MGHRA and CDR2 as YSYEKL. The length of the CDR3 is 16 residues. CDR3 nucleotide sequence: TGCGCCAGCAGCCAGCCCCTTGGATGGAGCACCTACGAGCAGTACTTC. This gives the protein CASSQPLGWSTYEQYF.